The 8 T cell receptor beta chains below were found in one sample sequenced in a study of blood T cell repertoires in COVID-19 (TCRdb year 2020). Receptor libraries were prepared by the immunoSEQ multiplex PCR assay. Not all clones reach the TCRdb copy of this immuneACCESS table, which keeps in-frame sequences only. Checked studies attribute under half of the gap to unresolved V genes and leave the rest unexplained. The sample table contains approximately 270,000 clones; only one count was recorded for about four fifths of them. About 9% of the sample belongs to the ten largest clones. The sequenced sample was peripheral blood. These receptors came from a man at least 80 years old with acute or convalescent COVID-19.

This clone was seen only once. The chain carries TRBV7-3 and TRBJ2-2; D may be TRBD2 (6 bases). The V gene's germline CDR1 is SGHTA and CDR2 FQGTGA. Trimming removed 5 bases from V and 4 bases from J, with 17 bases in between. The CDR3 has 16 residues. The chain's CDR3 is CASSPNLHGGTGELFF. CDR3 sequence (DNA): TGTGCCAGCAGCCCCAATCTCCACGGGGGCACCGGGGAGCTGTTTTTT.

The chain recombines TRBV5-5 with TRBJ2-7; D is perhaps TRBD1 (5 bases). The germline V gene encodes CDR1 SGHKS and CDR2 YYEKEE (reference sequence). The CDR3 extends over 14 amino acids. Trimming removed 1 base from V and 2 bases from J, with 10 bases in between. The CDR3 spells CASSLNQGTYEQYF. The CDR3 DNA reads TGTGCCAGCAGCTTGAACCAGGGTACCTACGAGCAGTACTTC. Combining the CDR3 with reference TRBV5-5 and TRBJ2-7 gives the whole variable domain DAGVTQSPTHLIKTRGQQVTLRCSPISGHKSVSWYQQVLGQGPQFIFQYYEKEERGRGNFPDRFSARQFPNYSSELNVNALLLGDSALYLCASSLNQGTYEQYFGPGTRLTVT.

The CDR3 sequence: CATSDLGRQGTGELFF. As DNA, the CDR3 is TGTGCCACCAGTGATTTGGGCCGGCAGGGAACCGGGGAGCTGTTTTTT. The J gene is TRBJ2-2, the V gene TRBV24-1, with D possibly matching TRBD1 (5 bases). Trimming shortened V by 0 bases and J by 5 bases, and 12 bases separated the two germline ends. The germline gives CDR1 KGHDR, CDR2 SFDVKD. CDR3 length: 16 residues.

V is TRBV5-5 and J is TRBJ1-5, with 10 bases fitting TRBD1. The CDR3 length is 16 residues. Germline V lookup: CDR1 SGHKS, CDR2 YYEKEE (reference sequence). V trimming: 0 bases; J trimming: 6 bases; junction bases outside the gene matches: 6. The CDR3 sequence is CASSLVFRTGGQPQHF. As DNA, the CDR3 is TGTGCCAGCAGCTTGGTTTTTAGGACAGGGGGTCAGCCCCAGCATTTT.

The chain is built from TRBV9 and TRBJ2-7; tentatively, D is TRBD1 (6 bases). CDR1 and CDR2 from the germline V gene are SGDLS and YYNGEE. There are 15 residues in the CDR3. Between the trimmed V and J ends, which lost 2 bases and 0 bases, there was a span of 12 bases. The CDR3 DNA reads TGTGCCAGCAGCGTTAAACAGGGAGCCTCCTACGAGCAGTACTTC. Translation: CASSVKQGASYEQYF.

The genes are TRBV27 and TRBJ2-4; no clear D gene. The V gene lost 6 bases and the J gene lost 1 base, with 7 bases spanning the gap. Germline CDR1 reads MNHEY; CDR2 reads SMNVEV (reference sequence). This CDR3 has 13 amino acids. In nucleotides, the CDR3 is TGTGCCAGCAGCCCCTTGGCCAAAAACATTCAGTACTTC. This translates into CASSPLAKNIQYF.

This sequence joins TRBV11-3 and TRBJ2-1, with 7 bases aligning to TRBD2. Per germline, CDR1 SGHNT and CDR2 YENEEA. CDR3 size: 14 residues. Trimming cost V 1 base and J 3 bases; bases outside gene matches: 0. The CDR3 is CASSLASGYNEQFF. CDR3 nucleotide sequence: TGTGCCAGCAGCTTAGCTAGCGGCTACAATGAGCAGTTCTTC.

As DNA, the CDR3 is TGTGCCAGCAGGGCAGACACAGATACGCAGTATTTT. As protein: CASRADTDTQYF. This sequence joins TRBV28 and TRBJ2-3, with unresolved D. The CDR3 contains 12 residues. The germline V and J ends were trimmed by 6 bases and 2 bases, with 6 bases remaining between them. Germline-derived CDR1 and CDR2 are MDHEN and SYDVKM.